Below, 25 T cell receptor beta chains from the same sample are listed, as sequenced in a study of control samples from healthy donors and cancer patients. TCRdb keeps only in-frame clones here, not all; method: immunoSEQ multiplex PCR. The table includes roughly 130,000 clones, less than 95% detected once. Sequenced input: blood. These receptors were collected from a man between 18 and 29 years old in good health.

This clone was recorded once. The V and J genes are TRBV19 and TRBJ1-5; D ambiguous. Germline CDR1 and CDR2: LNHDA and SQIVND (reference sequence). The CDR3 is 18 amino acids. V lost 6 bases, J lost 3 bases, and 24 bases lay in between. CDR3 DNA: TGTGCCAGTAGCTATTTGTGGACGTCGTCTCCTCTCAATCAGCCCCAGCATTTT. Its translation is CASSYLWTSSPLNQPQHF.

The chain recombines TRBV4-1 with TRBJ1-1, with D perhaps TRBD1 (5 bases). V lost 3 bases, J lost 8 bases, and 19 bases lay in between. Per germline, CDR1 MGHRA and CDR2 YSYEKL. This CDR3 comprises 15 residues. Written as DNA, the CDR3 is TGCGCCAGCAGCCAGTACACCGGGACCTTAAGGGAAGCTTTCTTT. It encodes CASSQYTGTLREAFF.

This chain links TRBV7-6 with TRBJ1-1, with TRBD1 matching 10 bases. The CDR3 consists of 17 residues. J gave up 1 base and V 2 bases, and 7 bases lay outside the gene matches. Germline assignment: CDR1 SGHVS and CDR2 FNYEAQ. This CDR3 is CASSLLGTGAQNTEAFF. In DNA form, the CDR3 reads TGTGCCAGCAGCTTATTAGGGACAGGGGCTCAGAACACTGAAGCTTTCTTT.

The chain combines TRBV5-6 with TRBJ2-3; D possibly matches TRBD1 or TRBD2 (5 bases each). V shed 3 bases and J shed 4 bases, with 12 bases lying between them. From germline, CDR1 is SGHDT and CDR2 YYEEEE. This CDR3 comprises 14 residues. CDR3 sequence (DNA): TGTGCCAGCAGCTGGGGACGATTCCCAGATACGCAGTATTTT. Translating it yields CASSWGRFPDTQYF.

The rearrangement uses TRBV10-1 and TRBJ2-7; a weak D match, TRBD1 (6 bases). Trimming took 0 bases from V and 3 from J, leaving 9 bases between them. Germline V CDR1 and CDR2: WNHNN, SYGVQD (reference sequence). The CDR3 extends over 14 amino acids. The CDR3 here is CASSESQQGYEQYF. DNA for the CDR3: TGCGCCAGCAGTGAGTCGCAACAGGGCTACGAGCAGTACTTC.

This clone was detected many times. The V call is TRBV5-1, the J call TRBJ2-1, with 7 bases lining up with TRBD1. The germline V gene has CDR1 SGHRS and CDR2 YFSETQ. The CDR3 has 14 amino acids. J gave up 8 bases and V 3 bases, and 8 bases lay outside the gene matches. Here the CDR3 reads CASSYNTGVDEQFF. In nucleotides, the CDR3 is TGCGCCAGCAGCTACAACACAGGGGTGGATGAGCAGTTCTTC.

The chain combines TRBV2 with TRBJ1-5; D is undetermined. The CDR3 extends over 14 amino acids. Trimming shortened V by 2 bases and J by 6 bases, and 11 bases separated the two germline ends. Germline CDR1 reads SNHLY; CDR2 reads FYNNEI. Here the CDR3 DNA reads TGTGCCAGCAGTGAAACCAGCGTCACTCAGCCCCAGCATTTT. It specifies CASSETSVTQPQHF.

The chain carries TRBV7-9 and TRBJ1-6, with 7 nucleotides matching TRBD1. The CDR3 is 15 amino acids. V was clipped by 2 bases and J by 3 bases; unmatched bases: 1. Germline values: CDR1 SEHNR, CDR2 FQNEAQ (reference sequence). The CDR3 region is CASSLTGDYNSPLHF. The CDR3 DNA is TGTGCCAGCAGCTTAACAGGGGACTATAATTCACCCCTCCACTTT.

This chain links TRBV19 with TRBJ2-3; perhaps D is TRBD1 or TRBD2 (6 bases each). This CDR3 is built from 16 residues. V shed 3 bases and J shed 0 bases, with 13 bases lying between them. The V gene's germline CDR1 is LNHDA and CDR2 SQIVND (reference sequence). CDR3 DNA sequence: TGTGCCAGTAGTATGACGGGGGCGCCAAGCACAGATACGCAGTATTTT. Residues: CASSMTGAPSTDTQYF.

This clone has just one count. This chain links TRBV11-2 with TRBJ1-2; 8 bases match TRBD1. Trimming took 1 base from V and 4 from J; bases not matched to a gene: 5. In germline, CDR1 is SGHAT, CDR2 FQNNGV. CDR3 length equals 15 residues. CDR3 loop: CASSLAGQGFYGYTF. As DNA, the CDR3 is TGTGCCAGCAGCTTAGCCGGACAGGGCTTCTATGGCTACACCTTC.

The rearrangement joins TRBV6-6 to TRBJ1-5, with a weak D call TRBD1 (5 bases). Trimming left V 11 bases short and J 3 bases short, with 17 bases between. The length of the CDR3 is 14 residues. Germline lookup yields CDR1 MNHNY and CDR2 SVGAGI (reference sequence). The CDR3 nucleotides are TGTGCCTGCCGCCGGGACGGACTCAATCAGCCCCAGCATTTT. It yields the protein CACRRDGLNQPQHF.

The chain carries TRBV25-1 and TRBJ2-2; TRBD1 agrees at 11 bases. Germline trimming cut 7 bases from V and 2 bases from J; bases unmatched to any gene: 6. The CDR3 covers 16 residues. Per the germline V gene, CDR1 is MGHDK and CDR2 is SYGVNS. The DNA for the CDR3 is TGTGCCAGCACCAAACGGACAGGGGGCAACACCGGGGAGCTGTTTTTT. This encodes CASTKRTGGNTGELFF.

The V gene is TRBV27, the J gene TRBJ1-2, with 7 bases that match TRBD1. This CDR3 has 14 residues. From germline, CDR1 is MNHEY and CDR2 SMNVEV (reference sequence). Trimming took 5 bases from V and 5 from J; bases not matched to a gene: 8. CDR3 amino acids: CASSTDRATYGYTF. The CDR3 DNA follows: TGTGCCAGCAGTACTGACAGGGCAACTTATGGCTACACCTTC.

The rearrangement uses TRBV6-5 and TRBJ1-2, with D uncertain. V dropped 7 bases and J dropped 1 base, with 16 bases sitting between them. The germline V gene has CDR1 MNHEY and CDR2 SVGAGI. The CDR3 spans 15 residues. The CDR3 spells CASTEGRDFNYGYTF. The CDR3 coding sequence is TGTGCCAGCACGGAGGGAAGGGATTTTAACTATGGCTACACCTTC.

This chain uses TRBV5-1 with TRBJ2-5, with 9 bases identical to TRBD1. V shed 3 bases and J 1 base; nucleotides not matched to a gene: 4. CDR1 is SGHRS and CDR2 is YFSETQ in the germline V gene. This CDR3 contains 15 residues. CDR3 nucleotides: TGCGCCAGCAGCTCGACAGGGGGAGGCCAAGAGACCCAGTACTTC. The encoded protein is CASSSTGGGQETQYF.

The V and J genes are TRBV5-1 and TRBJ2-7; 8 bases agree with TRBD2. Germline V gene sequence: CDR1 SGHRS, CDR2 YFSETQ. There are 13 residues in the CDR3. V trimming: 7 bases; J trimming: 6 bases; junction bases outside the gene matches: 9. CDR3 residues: CASPRGGSSEQYF. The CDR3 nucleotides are TGCGCCAGCCCTCGGGGGGGATCCAGCGAGCAGTACTTC. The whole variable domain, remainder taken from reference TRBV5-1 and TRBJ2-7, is KAGVTQTPRYLIKTRGQQVTLSCSPISGHRSVSWYQQTPGQGLQFLFEYFSETQRNKGNFPGRFSGRQFSNSRSEMNVSTLELGDSALYLCASPRGGSSEQYFGPGTRLTVT.

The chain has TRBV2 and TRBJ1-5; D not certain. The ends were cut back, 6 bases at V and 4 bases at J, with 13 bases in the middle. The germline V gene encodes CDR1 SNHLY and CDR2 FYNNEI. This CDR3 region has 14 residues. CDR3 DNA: TGTGCCAGCAGGGGCGGACGGAGAAATCAGCCCCAGCATTTT. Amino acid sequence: CASRGGRRNQPQHF. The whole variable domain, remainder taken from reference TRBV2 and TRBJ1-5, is EPEVTQTPSHQVTQMGQEVILRCVPISNHLYFYWYRQILGQKVEFLVSFYNNEISEKSEIFDDQFSVERPDGSNFTLKIRSTKLEDSAMYFCASRGGRRNQPQHFGDGTRLSIL.

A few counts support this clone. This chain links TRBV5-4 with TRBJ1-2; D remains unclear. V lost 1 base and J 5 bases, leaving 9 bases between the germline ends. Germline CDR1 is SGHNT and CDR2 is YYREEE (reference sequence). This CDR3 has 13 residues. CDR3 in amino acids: CASSLWRFYGYTF. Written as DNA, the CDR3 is TGTGCCAGCAGCTTGTGGCGTTTTTATGGCTACACCTTC.

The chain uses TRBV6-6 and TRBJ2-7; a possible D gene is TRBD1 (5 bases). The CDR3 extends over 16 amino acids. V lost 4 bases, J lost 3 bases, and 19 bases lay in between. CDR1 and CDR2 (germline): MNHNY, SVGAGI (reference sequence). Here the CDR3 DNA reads TGTGCCAGCAGTTCACAGGTTATGGGTCCCCTCTACGAGCAGTACTTC. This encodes CASSSQVMGPLYEQYF.

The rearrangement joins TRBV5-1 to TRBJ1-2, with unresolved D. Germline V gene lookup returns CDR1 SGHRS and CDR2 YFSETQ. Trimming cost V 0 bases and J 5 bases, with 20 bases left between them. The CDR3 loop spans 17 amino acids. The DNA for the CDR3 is TGCGCCAGCAGCTTGGGTAAGGCAGCCTCCTCTAGATATGGCTACACCTTC. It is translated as CASSLGKAASSRYGYTF.

The CDR3 protein is CASSSDGKGGYTF. The CDR3 nucleotides are TGTGCCAGCAGTTCTGACGGGAAGGGAGGCTACACCTTC. J is TRBJ1-2 and V is TRBV12-3 or TRBV12-4, with D unresolved. Trimming removed 4 bases at V and 8 bases at J, with 14 bases between. The CDR3 is 13 residues long.

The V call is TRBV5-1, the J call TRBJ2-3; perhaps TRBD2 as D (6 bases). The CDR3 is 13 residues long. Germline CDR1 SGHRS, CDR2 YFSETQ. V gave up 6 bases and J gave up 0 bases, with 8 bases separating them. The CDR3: CASMEGSTDTQYF. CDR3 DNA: TGCGCCAGCATGGAGGGAAGCACAGATACGCAGTATTTT.

The CDR3 loop is CASSFRSGGQIFNYGYTF. In nucleotides, the CDR3 is TGCGCCAGCAGCTTCCGGTCAGGGGGCCAAATTTTTAACTATGGCTACACCTTC. This chain links TRBV5-1 with TRBJ1-2; TRBD1 agrees at 8 bases. The CDR3 extends over 18 amino acids. The V and J ends lost 2 bases and 1 base, in that order; junction bases with no gene match: 13. In germline, CDR1 is SGHRS, CDR2 YFSETQ.

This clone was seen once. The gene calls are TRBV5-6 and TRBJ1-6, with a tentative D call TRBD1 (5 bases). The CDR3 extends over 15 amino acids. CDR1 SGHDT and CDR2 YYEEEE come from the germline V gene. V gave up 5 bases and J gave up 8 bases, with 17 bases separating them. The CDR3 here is CASSPTGTTHSPLHF. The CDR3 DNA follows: TGTGCCAGCAGTCCAACCGGGACTACGCATTCACCCCTCCACTTT.

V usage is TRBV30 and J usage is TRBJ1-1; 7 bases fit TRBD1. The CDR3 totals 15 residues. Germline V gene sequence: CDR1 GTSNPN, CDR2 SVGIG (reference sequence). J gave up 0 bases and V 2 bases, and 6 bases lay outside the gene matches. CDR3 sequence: CAWSLPGGMNTEAFF. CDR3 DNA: TGTGCCTGGAGTCTCCCAGGGGGGATGAACACTGAAGCTTTCTTT.